The sequence of this T cell receptor beta chain was determined in a study of early T cells in non-severe SARS-CoV-2 infection. Study at large: Bulk RNA isolated from unsorted whole blood underwent sequencing; chains were not paired. Study-wide results and caveats: Using VDJdb, the matching emphasized anti-spike CD8 responses while missing private and CD4 specificities.

Unique molecular identifiers (one per individual cDNA molecule) were attached. Each CDR3 protein is one row after TCRdb ran MiXCR on the 5' RACE reads. The repertoire consists of 55,000 to 65,000 distinct CDR3 sequences, with approximately 9% occurring once and the leading ten covering around 17%. Germline CDR1 is SGHRS and CDR2 is YFSETQ. J lost 0 bases, V lost 4 bases, and 7 bases had no gene match. The CDR3 contains 17 residues. This clonotype was seen ten or more times. What it binds is not known. This receptor was taken from an adult who was a healthcare worker with PCR-confirmed SARS-CoV-2 infection or an uninfected control (not recorded which). This chain connects TRBV5-1 to TRBJ2-1; 10 nucleotides line up with TRBD2. Sample: whole blood. The CDR3 spells CASSLGTSVGSYNEQFF. The CDR3 DNA reads as TGCGCCAGCAGCCTCGGGACTAGCGTTGGCTCCTACAATGAGCAGTTCTTC.